This T cell receptor beta chain was retrieved from a study of T cell responses to AZD1222 COVID-19 vaccine. General study findings and limits: Vaccine-associated CD4 TCRs ranged over spike, dominating at 160-218 and 743-854. Seropositive status at baseline applied to only 5 to 7 AZD1222 recipients. Donors were chiefly white British, with a greater number of females, and clonal diversity was perhaps underestimated. Within unmutated variant regions lay the reported targets of nearly half of spike-specific TCRs.

Looked up from germline, CDR1 is SGHTA and CDR2 is FQGNSA. J gave up 6 bases and V 5 bases, and 11 bases lay outside the gene matches. CDR3 length: 16 residues. Assay: immunoSEQ multiplex PCR; the TCRdb copy retains only in-frame clones and omits some. The data hold some 150,000 clones, with more than 70% observed a single time. Points on this clone: The antigen is undetermined.

The TCR originated in an adult in good health. The V call is TRBV7-2, the J call TRBJ2-2; 8 bases align to TRBD2. The input for sequencing was peripheral blood, taken on day 0 of MenACWY control vaccination. As DNA, the CDR3 is TGTGCCAGCAGCCTTAGACGGGGACTAGAGGCCGGGGAGCTGTTTTTT. It yields the protein CASSLRRGLEAGELFF.